The 27 T cell receptor beta chains below all came from one sample that was sequenced in a study of OX40 agonist ivuxolimab in advanced cancers. Sequenced by immunoSEQ multiplex PCR; TCRdb stores in-frame clones only, minus some. This table holds tens of thousands of clones, over 85% found once. The material sequenced was CD4+ or CD8+ T cells sorted from blood, taken in a trial of the OX40 agonist ivuxolimab. Receptors were obtained from an adult with an advanced solid tumor such as melanoma, head and neck, liver or kidney cancer.

Comments on this clone: This CDR3 is also generated by other DNA sequences in the sample. This chain connects TRBV7-9 to TRBJ2-3; tentatively, D is TRBD1 or TRBD2 (5 bases each). CDR3 size: 15 residues. V lost 3 bases and J 2 bases, leaving 12 bases between the germline ends. Germline lookup yields CDR1 SEHNR and CDR2 FQNEAQ (reference sequence). Here the CDR3 DNA reads TGTGCCAGCAGCTTGGGGGTGACGGTCACAGATACGCAGTATTTT. Encoded protein: CASSLGVTVTDTQYF. The full variable domain, its missing parts supplied by reference TRBV7-9 and TRBJ2-3, is DTGVSQNPRHKITKRGQNVTFRCDPISEHNRLYWYRQTLGQGPEFLTYFQNEAQLEKSRLLSDRFSAERPKGSFSTLEIQRTEQGDSAMYLCASSLGVTVTDTQYFGPGTRLTVL.

This clone was seen only once. The rearrangement links TRBV28 to TRBJ1-1; possibly TRBD1 for D (6 bases). Germline lookup yields CDR1 MDHEN and CDR2 SYDVKM. Trimming cost V 5 bases and J 8 bases, with 6 bases left between them. CDR3 length equals 10 residues. CDR3 coding DNA: TGTGCCAGCAGTGACAGGGAAGCTTTCTTT. Protein product: CASSDREAFF.

This clone appeared a single time. The chain uses TRBV4-2 and TRBJ1-2, with 7 positions matching TRBD1. The V and J ends lost 3 bases and 4 bases, in that order; junction bases with no gene match: 11. CDR3 length: 16 amino acids. Germline CDR1 reads LGHNA; CDR2 reads YNFKEQ. CDR3 in amino acids: CASSQATGLVFYGYTF. In DNA, the CDR3 is TGTGCCAGCAGCCAGGCGACAGGGCTCGTCTTCTATGGCTACACCTTC.

This clone has just a few counts. The chain has TRBV7-9 and TRBJ1-1; 7 bases match TRBD1. Germline CDR1 is SEHNR and CDR2 is FQNEAQ (reference sequence). The CDR3 consists of 17 residues. Trimming at V came to 5 bases and at J to 3 bases, leaving 15 bases not matched to a gene. The DNA of the CDR3 is TGTGCCAGCAGCCCTCTAAGGGACAGTACCATAGACACTGAAGCTTTCTTT. Its protein product is CASSPLRDSTIDTEAFF. Complete variable domain (other parts from reference TRBV7-9 and TRBJ1-1): DTGVSQNPRHKITKRGQNVTFRCDPISEHNRLYWYRQTLGQGPEFLTYFQNEAQLEKSRLLSDRFSAERPKGSFSTLEIQRTEQGDSAMYLCASSPLRDSTIDTEAFFGQGTRLTVV.

The count of this clone is one. CDR3 bases: TGTGCCAGCAGCAAAGGGGGGGAAGCTACGCAGTATTTT. Its protein is CASSKGGEATQYF. The chain is built from TRBV21-1 and TRBJ2-3; the D segment call TRBD2 is taken from the table without a DNA check. TRBV21-1 is a recognized pseudogene. This CDR3 comprises 13 residues.

This chain links TRBV29-1 with TRBJ2-7; D may be TRBD1 (6 bases). With 6 bases removed from V and 0 bases from J, the gap between germline ends came to 9 bases. There are 12 residues in the CDR3. The germline gives CDR1 SQVTM, CDR2 ANQGSEA. Here the CDR3 reads CSVLDSSYEQYF. In nucleotides, the CDR3 is TGCAGCGTGCTGGACAGCTCCTACGAGCAGTACTTC.

V usage is TRBV28 and J usage is TRBJ2-7; 10 bases are a match to TRBD1. This CDR3 is 17 amino acids long. The germline V gene encodes CDR1 MDHEN and CDR2 SYDVKM. Trimming at V came to 3 bases and at J to 4 bases, leaving 12 bases not matched to a gene. The DNA of the CDR3 is TGTGCCAGCAGTTTCCCCAGACGGACAGGGGGTTCTTACGAGCAGTACTTC. This sequence encodes CASSFPRRTGGSYEQYF. Filled out from reference TRBV28 and TRBJ2-7, the complete variable domain reads DVKVTQSSRYLVKRTGEKVFLECVQDMDHENMFWYRQDPGLGLRLIYFSYDVKMKEKGDIPEGYSVSREKKERFSLILESASTNQTSMYLCASSFPRRTGGSYEQYFGPGTRLTVT.

The chain uses TRBV6-1 and TRBJ2-7; 9 bases align to TRBD2. The CDR3 runs to 15 residues. The V segment lost 7 bases and the J segment 4 bases; nucleotides outside the gene matches: 11. CDR1 MNHNS and CDR2 SASEGT come from the germline V gene. The CDR3 DNA reads TGTGCCAGCATACCTATTGCGGGGGGGAGTTACGAGCAGTACTTC. Residues: CASIPIAGGSYEQYF.

The chain couples TRBV7-2 to TRBJ1-5; 7 bases line up with TRBD1. The V segment lost 4 bases and the J segment 6 bases; nucleotides outside the gene matches: 9. The CDR3 extends over 15 amino acids. Germline assignment: CDR1 SGHTA and CDR2 FQGNSA. CDR3 region: CASSSQQGTAQPQHF. The CDR3, as DNA: TGTGCCAGCAGCTCCCAACAGGGGACCGCTCAGCCCCAGCATTTT.

The V call is TRBV27, the J call TRBJ2-5, with 11 bases fitting TRBD2. The CDR3 contains 16 residues. V lost 6 bases and J lost 5; bases outside the gene matches: 11. Germline CDR1 is MNHEY and CDR2 is SMNVEV (reference sequence). CDR3 amino acids: CASRGTSGVRPETQYF. CDR3 in DNA: TGTGCCAGCAGGGGGACTAGCGGAGTTAGGCCCGAGACCCAGTACTTC.

V is TRBV5-1 and J is TRBJ2-7, with D tentatively TRBD1 or TRBD2 (5 bases each). Looked up from germline, CDR1 is SGHRS and CDR2 is YFSETQ. V gave up 0 bases and J gave up 5 bases, with 9 bases separating them. This CDR3 comprises 13 residues. The CDR3 loop is CASSLAEGHEQYF. DNA for the CDR3: TGCGCCAGCAGCTTGGCCGAGGGACACGAGCAGTACTTC.

The chain recombines TRBV6-5 with TRBJ1-5; D perhaps matches TRBD1 (6 bases). Trimming stripped 2 bases from V and 2 bases from J, with 10 bases between. Germline values: CDR1 MNHEY, CDR2 SVGAGI. The CDR3 is 15 residues long. The CDR3 loop reads CASSYPGEGNQPQHF. The CDR3 DNA sequence: TGTGCCAGCAGTTACCCAGGGGAGGGCAATCAGCCCCAGCATTTT.

The rearrangement links TRBV19 to TRBJ2-1, with TRBD2 matching over 12 bases. Trimming at V came to 5 bases and at J to 4 bases, leaving 6 bases not matched to a gene. The CDR3 spans 16 residues. In germline, CDR1 is LNHDA, CDR2 SQIVND (reference sequence). CDR3 protein: CASSLGLAGKYNEQFF. The CDR3 DNA sequence: TGTGCCAGTAGTTTGGGACTAGCGGGCAAATACAATGAGCAGTTCTTC.

This clone has a single count. The chain joins TRBV9 to TRBJ2-1; D possibly corresponds to TRBD1 (5 bases). Per the germline V gene, CDR1 is SGDLS and CDR2 is YYNGEE. The ends were cut back, 1 base at V and 5 bases at J, with 16 bases in the middle. CDR3 length: 16 amino acids. The CDR3 reads CASSVSVGLRNNEQFF. CDR3 DNA: TGTGCCAGCAGCGTAAGTGTGGGGCTAAGAAACAATGAGCAGTTCTTC. Based on the CDR3 plus reference TRBV9 and TRBJ2-1, the full variable domain is DSGVTQTPKHLITATGQRVTLRCSPRSGDLSVYWYQQSLDQGLQFLIQYYNGEERAKGNILERFSAQQFPDLHSELNLSSLELGDSALYFCASSVSVGLRNNEQFFGPGTRLTVL.

The V gene is TRBV9, the J gene TRBJ2-3; the match to TRBD2 covers 7 bases. Germline V lookup: CDR1 SGDLS, CDR2 YYNGEE. V lost 0 bases, J lost 2 bases, and 6 bases stayed unmatched. This CDR3 comprises 16 residues. CDR3 amino acids: CASSVEASGPTDTQYF. Here the CDR3 DNA reads TGTGCCAGCAGCGTAGAGGCTAGCGGTCCCACAGATACGCAGTATTTT.

The chain employs TRBV6-5 and TRBJ2-3; tentatively, D is TRBD1 (5 bases). Germline assignment: CDR1 MNHEY and CDR2 SVGAGI. This CDR3 contains 15 residues. V was cut by 0 bases and J by 0 bases, with 7 bases left in between. The CDR3 spells CASSYSTASTDTQYF. The CDR3 DNA reads TGTGCCAGCAGTTACTCGACAGCTAGCACAGATACGCAGTATTTT.

The chain recombines TRBV19 with TRBJ2-7; 8 bases map to TRBD1. Germline V lookup: CDR1 LNHDA, CDR2 SQIVND (reference sequence). The junction had 6 bases not matched to a gene; V was cut back by 5 bases and J by 3 bases. The CDR3 runs 14 residues. CDR3 sequence (DNA): TGTGCCAGTAGTGGCGGACAGGGAGGCTACGAGCAGTACTTC. This encodes CASSGGQGGYEQYF.

The chain employs TRBV2 and TRBJ2-7, with 8 positions matching TRBD1. The length of the CDR3 is 18 residues. Germline V lookup: CDR1 SNHLY, CDR2 FYNNEI. The V gene end was trimmed by 5 bases and the J gene end by 6 bases; junction bases not matched to a gene: 21. The CDR3 protein is CASSLTRDRRIVGGEQYF. The DNA for the CDR3 is TGTGCCAGCAGTTTGACCCGGGACAGGAGAATCGTAGGTGGCGAGCAGTACTTC.

A single count supports this clone. The V call is TRBV28, the J call TRBJ2-3; D gene ambiguous. Germline CDR1 is MDHEN and CDR2 is SYDVKM. Trimming took 3 bases from V and 0 from J, leaving 7 bases between them. The CDR3 extends over 14 amino acids. The chain's CDR3 is CASSFDASTDTQYF. The CDR3 DNA follows: TGTGCCAGCAGTTTCGACGCGAGCACAGATACGCAGTATTTT.

The V call is TRBV9, the J call TRBJ2-1, with 12 bases aligning to TRBD2. The length of the CDR3 is 15 residues. Looked up from germline, CDR1 is SGDLS and CDR2 is YYNGEE. V lost 3 bases and J lost 4; bases outside the gene matches: 2. The CDR3 DNA reads as TGTGCCAGCAGCGCCGGACTAGCGGGGTACAATGAGCAGTTCTTC. Amino acids: CASSAGLAGYNEQFF.

This clone was observed once. The chain recombines TRBV7-6 with TRBJ2-5, with a tentative D call TRBD1 (5 bases). The CDR3 loop spans 15 amino acids. The germline gives CDR1 SGHVS, CDR2 FNYEAQ. The germline V and J ends were trimmed by 2 bases and 6 bases, with 16 bases remaining between them. The CDR3 is CASSLSGQGVQTQYF. The CDR3, as DNA: TGTGCCAGCAGCTTATCCGGACAAGGGGTACAGACCCAGTACTTC.

V gene TRBV28 combines with J gene TRBJ2-3; maybe TRBD2 (6 bases). CDR1 and CDR2 (germline): MDHEN, SYDVKM. The CDR3 loop spans 14 amino acids. Deletions cut 3 bases from V and 3 bases from J, with 10 bases between. The CDR3 nucleotides read TGTGCCAGCAGTTTTCTAAGCGGGACAGATACGCAGTATTTT. This codes for CASSFLSGTDTQYF.

The chain links TRBV7-9 to TRBJ2-1; 12 bases fit TRBD1. The V gene end was trimmed by 5 bases and the J gene end by 4 bases; junction bases not matched to a gene: 9. CDR3 length: 17 residues. Germline loops: CDR1 SEHNR, CDR2 FQNEAQ (reference sequence). The CDR3 bases are TGTGCCAGCAGCGACGGGACAGGGGGCGAAGATTACAATGAGCAGTTCTTC. Its translation: CASSDGTGGEDYNEQFF.

V and J are TRBV11-2 and TRBJ2-3; the D is unclear. Trimming took 3 bases from V and 3 from J, leaving 4 bases between them. The CDR3 is 12 amino acids. Germline V lookup: CDR1 SGHAT, CDR2 FQNNGV. The CDR3 reads CASSFGTDTQYF. The DNA of the CDR3 is TGTGCCAGCAGCTTCGGGACAGATACGCAGTATTTT. The full variable domain, completed using reference TRBV11-2 and TRBJ2-3, is EAGVAQSPRYKIIEKRQSVAFWCNPISGHATLYWYQQILGQGPKLLIQFQNNGVVDDSQLPKDRFSAERLKGVDSTLKIQPAKLEDSAVYLCASSFGTDTQYFGPGTRLTVL.

The J gene is TRBJ2-7, the V gene TRBV28; 8 bases fit TRBD1. The CDR3 extends over 12 amino acids. J gave up 7 bases and V 8 bases, and 7 bases lay outside the gene matches. Germline values: CDR1 MDHEN, CDR2 SYDVKM. The DNA for the CDR3 is TGTGCCAGCCAGATAGACAGGGGTGAGCAGTACTTC. Translation gives CASQIDRGEQYF.

The CDR3 DNA follows: TGTGCCAGCAGTCCCGGGGACGTCGGAAACACCATATATTTT. Encoded protein: CASSPGDVGNTIYF. The chain links TRBV28 to TRBJ1-3; TRBD1 is a possible D gene (5 bases). CDR3 length: 14 residues. The V end was cut by 5 bases, the J end by 4 bases, with 12 bases between. The V gene's germline CDR1 is MDHEN and CDR2 SYDVKM.

The J gene is TRBJ2-1, the V gene TRBV28; 9 bases fit TRBD2. Germline V CDR1 and CDR2: MDHEN, SYDVKM. The junction had 14 bases not matched to a gene; V was cut back by 7 bases and J by 4 bases. There are 17 residues in the CDR3. CDR3 DNA: TGTGCCAGCATCCCCGGACTGTCTAGCGGGGTGTACAATGAGCAGTTCTTC. It translates to CASIPGLSSGVYNEQFF. The full variable domain, rest sourced from reference TRBV28 and TRBJ2-1, is DVKVTQSSRYLVKRTGEKVFLECVQDMDHENMFWYRQDPGLGLRLIYFSYDVKMKEKGDIPEGYSVSREKKERFSLILESASTNQTSMYLCASIPGLSSGVYNEQFFGPGTRLTVL.